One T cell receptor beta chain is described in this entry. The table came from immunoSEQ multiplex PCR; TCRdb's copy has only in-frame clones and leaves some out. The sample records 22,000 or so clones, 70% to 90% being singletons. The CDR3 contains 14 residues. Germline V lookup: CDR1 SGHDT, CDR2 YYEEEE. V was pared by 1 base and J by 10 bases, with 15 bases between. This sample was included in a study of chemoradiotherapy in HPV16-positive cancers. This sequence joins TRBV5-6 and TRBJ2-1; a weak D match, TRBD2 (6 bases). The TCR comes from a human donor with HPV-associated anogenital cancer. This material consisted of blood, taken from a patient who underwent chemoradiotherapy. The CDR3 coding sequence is TGTGCCAGCAGCTTGTATTCGGGGGTAAGAGAGCAGTTCTTC. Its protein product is CASSLYSGVREQFF.